This TCR beta chain was profiled in a study of blood T cells in healthy people across ages. On the study more broadly: The template switching approach captured approximately one barcoded beta molecule for every two T cells.

Each donor's blood draw was 8.5 to 10 milliliters of peripheral blood. CDR3 length equals 16 residues. V was clipped by 1 base and J by 8 bases; unmatched bases: 10. Germline lookup yields CDR1 KGHSH and CDR2 LQKENI. Notes on the study in general: Diversity of TCR beta correlated strongly with naive T cell percentage.

A J-beta primer mix and a sample-barcoded 5' primer were used in a second PCR of about 7 to 12 cycles. MiXCR, applied by TCRdb to the 5' RACE reads, yields one record per CDR3 protein. Of approximately 940,000 distinct CDR3 sequences listed, 40% to 60% are singletons. This clonotype has just a few counts. Its specificity is not known. Sequencing used blood. The clonotype comes from a man between 25 and 39 years old in good health. The J gene is TRBJ2-1, the V gene TRBV18; 8 nucleotides match TRBD1. CDR3 nucleotide sequence: TGTGCCAGCTCACCACTCGGACAGGGTGGCGGGGATGAGCAGTTCTTC. It is translated as CASSPLGQGGGDEQFF.